Listed here are 19 T cell receptor beta chains from one sample, sequenced in a study of blood T cells in healthy people across ages. Primers used in a second PCR of roughly 6 to 11 cycles were a sample-barcoded 5' primer and a J-beta primer mix. TCRdb itself ran the 5' RACE reads through MiXCR, one entry per CDR3 protein. The sample lists about 930,000 distinct CDR3 sequences; about 28% were seen once. The data also belong to a second study, concerning T cells of mothers and their children.

Sequencing was performed on blood. The receptors here all came from a middle-aged woman in good health.

This clonotype was counted between two and nine times. The chain links TRBV6-2 or TRBV6-3 to TRBJ1-1, with D tentatively TRBD1 (5 bases). The V gene lost 5 bases and the J gene lost 5 bases, with 12 bases spanning the gap. Germline loops: CDR1 MNHEY, CDR2 SVGEGT. The CDR3 is 13 amino acids. CDR3 protein: CASSDQGYTEAFF. In DNA form, the CDR3 reads TGTGCCAGCAGTGACCAGGGTTATACTGAAGCTTTCTTT.

As for this clonotype: Germline is not matched at one junction end, which may reflect a read error. CDR3 sequence reads: CGANTGGNYGYTF. CDR3 coding DNA: TGCGGTGCCAACACAGGGGGCAACTATGGCTACACCTTC. The genes are TRBV20-1 and TRBJ1-2, with 9 nucleotides matching TRBD1. This CDR3 contains 13 residues. Germline V gene sequence: CDR1 DFQATT, CDR2 SNEGSKA (reference sequence).

Concerning this clonotype: The conserved phenylalanine or tryptophan normally closing the CDR3 is absent here, so this likely arose from a read error. The chain combines TRBV29-1 with TRBJ1-1, with 11 bases identical to TRBD1. The germline gives CDR1 SQVTM, CDR2 ANQGSEA. J lost 11 bases, V lost 5 bases, and 7 bases had no gene match. The CDR3 is 12 residues long. The CDR3 bases are TGCAGCGTTCTTGGACAGGGGGCGGACGCTTTCCTT. It specifies CSVLGQGADAFL.

The V call is TRBV20-1, the J call TRBJ1-2, with D uncertain. The CDR3 is 15 residues long. V gave up 6 bases and J gave up 6 bases, with 23 bases separating them. Germline V gene data show CDR1 as DFQATT and CDR2 as SNEGSKA (reference sequence). CDR3 sequence: CSAGKTRLFGDGYTF. The DNA of the CDR3 is TGCAGTGCCGGAAAGACCAGGCTCTTCGGCGATGGCTACACCTTC.

This sequence joins TRBV18 and TRBJ2-7; perhaps TRBD2 as D (5 bases). This CDR3 comprises 15 residues. V was shortened by 6 bases and J by 0 bases, with 15 bases between the two germline ends. Germline loops: CDR1 KGHSH, CDR2 LQKENI. The CDR3 here is CASSPPSQSSYEQYF. In nucleotides, the CDR3 is TGTGCCAGCTCCCCTCCTAGCCAGAGCTCCTACGAGCAGTACTTC. Supplemented by reference TRBV18 and TRBJ2-7, the full variable domain reads NAGVMQNPRHLVRRRGQEARLRCSPMKGHSHVYWYRQLPEEGLKFMVYLQKENIIDESGMPKERFSAEFPKEGPSILRIQQVVRGDSAAYFCASSPPSQSSYEQYFGPGTRLTVT.

The chain recombines TRBV19 with TRBJ1-1, with no clear D. V lost 4 bases and J 8 bases, leaving 14 bases between the germline ends. Germline loops: CDR1 LNHDA, CDR2 SQIVND (reference sequence). The CDR3 totals 13 residues. This CDR3 reads CASSTSLNGEAFF. The CDR3, as DNA: TGTGCCAGTAGTACAAGTCTGAACGGCGAAGCTTTCTTT.

This clonotype showed up many times. The chain has TRBV7-2 and TRBJ1-5; possible D gene TRBD1, 5 bases. CDR3 length: 15 amino acids. Germline assignment: CDR1 SGHTA and CDR2 FQGNSA. Trimming pared 6 bases from V and 2 bases from J, leaving 14 bases between. CDR3 loop: CASSLSGGGNQPQHF. Written as DNA, the CDR3 is TGTGCCAGCAGTTTATCAGGAGGGGGCAATCAGCCCCAGCATTTT.

This clonotype was counted many times. The V call is TRBV28, the J call TRBJ1-2, with TRBD1 identical over 8 bases. Looked up from germline, CDR1 is MDHEN and CDR2 is SYDVKM. The V and J ends lost 3 bases and 5 bases, in that order; junction bases with no gene match: 5. The CDR3 contains 14 residues. CDR3 in amino acids: CASSLQTGAYGYTF. The CDR3 nucleotides are TGTGCCAGCAGTTTGCAGACAGGGGCGTATGGCTACACCTTC.

This clonotype was detected only a few times. Just one base apart from a much larger clone, this may be a read error. The chain employs TRBV4-1 and TRBJ2-7, with D perhaps TRBD1 (5 bases). This CDR3 comprises 14 residues. The germline V gene has CDR1 MGHRA and CDR2 YSYEKL. The V gene lost 4 bases and the J gene lost 9 bases, with 19 bases spanning the gap. The CDR3 reads CASSRDSHPIGQYF. The DNA of the CDR3 is TGCGCCAGCAGCCGAGACAGCCACCCCATCGGGCAGTACTTC.

Regarding this clonotype: One end of the junction is discordant with germline, which a read error may explain. In nucleotides, the CDR3 is TGCGCCACCAGTGCCGCACAGAGACCCCAAGAGACCCAGTACTTC. Amino acids: CATSAAQRPQETQYF. This chain links TRBV24-1 with TRBJ2-5; the D is unclear. CDR1 is KGHDR, CDR2 SFDVKD, per germline. The CDR3 is 15 residues long.

This clonotype came up a few times. The chain links TRBV7-9 to TRBJ2-3; D unresolved. V was shortened by 4 bases and J by 1 base, with 9 bases between the two germline ends. Germline CDR1 SEHNR, CDR2 FQNEAQ (reference sequence). The CDR3 covers 14 residues. As DNA, the CDR3 is TGTGCCAGCAGCTCAGAGTACCGCACAGATACGCAGTATTTT. It specifies CASSSEYRTDTQYF.

In the case of this clonotype: A much bigger clone sits one base away, suggesting this may be a read error. The V gene is TRBV6-4, the J gene TRBJ2-1, with unresolved D. Germline V lookup: CDR1 MRHNA, CDR2 SNTAGT. The CDR3 is 12 residues long. This CDR3 reads CAGSPSGNEQFF. The CDR3 DNA sequence: TGTGCCGGCAGTCCCTCGGGCAATGAGCAGTTCTTC.

This clonotype was picked up a small number of times. V and J are TRBV29-1 and TRBJ1-1; D unresolved. Germline V gene sequence: CDR1 SQVTM, CDR2 ANQGSEA. V dropped 7 bases and J dropped 1 base, with 10 bases sitting between them. The CDR3 sequence is 12 residues long. The CDR3 region has the DNA TGCAGCGGCCTAAAGGGGAACACTGAAGCTTTCTTT. It is translated as CSGLKGNTEAFF.

The V and J genes are TRBV7-2 and TRBJ2-3; D is undetermined. The germline V gene encodes CDR1 SGHTA and CDR2 FQGNSA. The CDR3 loop spans 14 amino acids. Trimming cost V 6 bases and J 3 bases, with 13 bases left between them. The CDR3 reads CASRETLGTDTQYF. The CDR3, as DNA: TGTGCCAGCAGGGAAACCCTAGGGACAGATACGCAGTATTTT.

This clonotype was seen repeatedly, ten times or more. The V and J genes are TRBV25-1 and TRBJ2-1; TRBD2 is a possible D gene (7 bases). CDR3 length: 14 residues. Germline CDR1 MGHDK, CDR2 SYGVNS. V was trimmed by 3 bases and J by 13 bases, leaving 19 bases between them. Here the CDR3 reads CASSEGGAGSYQFF. DNA of the CDR3: TGTGCCAGCAGTGAGGGGGGGGCAGGATCTTACCAGTTCTTC.

Details on this clonotype: This may arise from a read error, as a much more abundant clone is one base away. The chain couples TRBV4-1 to TRBJ1-4; 9 bases fit TRBD1. The CDR3 extends over 16 amino acids. CDR1 is MGHRA and CDR2 is YSYEKL in the germline V gene. V was clipped by 1 base and J by 7 bases; unmatched bases: 7. Here the CDR3 reads CASSQVQGAASEKLFF. Written as DNA, the CDR3 is TGCGCCAGCAGCCAAGTACAGGGGGCAGCTAGTGAAAAACTGTTTTTT.

The genes are TRBV5-6 and TRBJ2-1; 9 bases fit TRBD1. Germline assignment: CDR1 SGHDT and CDR2 YYEEEE. The CDR3 is 13 residues long. Trimming at V came to 0 bases and at J to 15 bases, leaving 7 bases not matched to a gene. The CDR3 region has the DNA TGTGCCAGCAGCTTGGCCGTCGGACAGGGGCGGTTCTTC. Amino acids: CASSLAVGQGRFF.

This clonotype has more than one count but fewer than ten. The chain recombines TRBV7-2 with TRBJ1-2; possible D gene TRBD1, 5 bases. The CDR3 extends over 15 amino acids. Germline CDR1 and CDR2: SGHTA and FQGNSA. With 5 bases removed from V and 0 bases from J, the gap between germline ends came to 13 bases. The CDR3 region is CASSPPAGTNYGYTF. The CDR3 DNA sequence: TGTGCCAGCAGCCCCCCCGCAGGGACTAACTATGGCTACACCTTC.

This clonotype was counted many times. This chain joins TRBV12-3 or TRBV12-4 and TRBJ2-7; D not resolved. The CDR3 totals 14 residues. Trimming took 2 bases from V and 3 from J, leaving 11 bases between them. The DNA of the CDR3 is TGTGCCAGCAGTTTAACACAGTCAGTCTACGAGCAGTACTTC. Residues: CASSLTQSVYEQYF.